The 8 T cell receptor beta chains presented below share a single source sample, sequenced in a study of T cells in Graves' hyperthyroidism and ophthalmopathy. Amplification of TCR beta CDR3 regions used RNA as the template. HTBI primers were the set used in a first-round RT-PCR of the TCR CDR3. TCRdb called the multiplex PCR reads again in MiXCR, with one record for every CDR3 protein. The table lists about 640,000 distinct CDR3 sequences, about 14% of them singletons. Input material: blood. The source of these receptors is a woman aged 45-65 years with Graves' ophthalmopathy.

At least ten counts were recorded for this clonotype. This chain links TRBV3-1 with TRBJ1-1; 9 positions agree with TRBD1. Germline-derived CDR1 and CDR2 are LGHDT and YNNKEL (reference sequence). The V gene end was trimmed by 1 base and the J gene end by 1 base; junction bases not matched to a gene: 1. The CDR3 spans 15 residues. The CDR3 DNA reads TGTGCCAGCAGCCAAGGGGGACAGGGGAACACTGAAGCTTTCTTT. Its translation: CASSQGGQGNTEAFF.

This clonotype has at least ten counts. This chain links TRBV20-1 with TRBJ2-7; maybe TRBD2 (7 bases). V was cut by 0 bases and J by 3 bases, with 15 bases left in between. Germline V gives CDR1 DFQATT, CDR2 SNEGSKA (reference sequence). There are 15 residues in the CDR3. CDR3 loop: CSARDYRGARYEQYF. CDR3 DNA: TGCAGTGCTAGAGATTATCGGGGGGCCCGCTACGAGCAGTACTTC.

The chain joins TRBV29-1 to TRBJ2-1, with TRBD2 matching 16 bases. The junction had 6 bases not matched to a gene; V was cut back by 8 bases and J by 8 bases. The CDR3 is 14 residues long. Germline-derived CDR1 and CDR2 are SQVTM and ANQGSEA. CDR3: CSTGLAGGHYEQFF. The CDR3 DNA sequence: TGCAGCACGGGACTAGCGGGAGGGCACTATGAGCAGTTCTTC.

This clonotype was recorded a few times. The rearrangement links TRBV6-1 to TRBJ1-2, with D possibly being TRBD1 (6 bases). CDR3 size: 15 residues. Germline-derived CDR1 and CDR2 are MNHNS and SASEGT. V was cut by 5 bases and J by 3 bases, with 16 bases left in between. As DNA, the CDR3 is TGTGCCAGCAGTCTGGCCTGGGGGGCATACTATGGCTACACCTTC. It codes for CASSLAWGAYYGYTF.

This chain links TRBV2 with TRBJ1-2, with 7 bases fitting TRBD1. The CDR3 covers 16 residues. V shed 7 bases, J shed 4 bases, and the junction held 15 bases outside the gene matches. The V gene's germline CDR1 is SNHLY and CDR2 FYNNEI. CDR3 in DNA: TGTGCCAGCACCAAATCCAGGACAGGCGACGGCTATGGCTACACCTTC. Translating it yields CASTKSRTGDGYGYTF.

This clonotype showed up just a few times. This chain's CDR3 is CASRIQGGQDEQFF. The CDR3 DNA reads TGCGCCAGTCGAATACAGGGGGGGCAAGATGAGCAGTTCTTC. The gene calls are TRBV4-1 and TRBJ2-1, with D possibly being TRBD1 (8 bases). CDR3 length: 14 residues. V was shortened by 9 bases and J by 8 bases, with 20 bases between the two germline ends. CDR1 is MGHRA, CDR2 YSYEKL, per germline.

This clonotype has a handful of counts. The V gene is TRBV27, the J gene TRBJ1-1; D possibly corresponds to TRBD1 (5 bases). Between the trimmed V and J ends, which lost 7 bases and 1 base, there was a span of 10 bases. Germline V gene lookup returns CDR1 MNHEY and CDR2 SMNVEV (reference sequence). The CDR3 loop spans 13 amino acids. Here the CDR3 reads CASKLTENTEAFF. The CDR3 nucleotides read TGTGCCAGCAAATTGACAGAGAACACTGAAGCTTTCTTT.

Written as DNA, the CDR3 is TGTGCCATCAGTGAGACCCGGACAGGGGGGCCCTATGGCTACACCTTC. Its protein product is CAISETRTGGPYGYTF. The V and J genes are TRBV10-3 and TRBJ1-2, with TRBD1 identical over 10 bases. The germline V gene encodes CDR1 ENHRY and CDR2 SYGVKD. Germline trimming cut 2 bases from V and 4 bases from J; bases unmatched to any gene: 7. There are 16 residues in the CDR3.